These 16 T cell receptor beta chains came from one sample sequenced in a study of blood T cell repertoires in COVID-19 (dated by TCRdb to 2020 to 2021). The library was built by means of the immunoSEQ multiplex PCR assay. The table was pulled from immuneACCESS by TCRdb, which kept in-frame rearrangements only. Such tables lose some clones; where checked, under half of the loss comes from unresolved V genes, and the rest has no known cause. In this sample the table shows some 180,000 clones, about 80% of which occur a single time. Together, the top ten hold roughly 6.4% of the sample. Sequencing was performed on peripheral blood. These receptors all stem from a man aged 60 to 75 with acute or convalescent COVID-19.

At least ten counts were recorded for this clone. This chain links TRBV9 with TRBJ2-3; 13 bases are a match to TRBD2. Germline trimming cut 3 bases from V and 0 bases from J; bases unmatched to any gene: 7. CDR1 and CDR2 from the germline V gene are SGDLS and YYNGEE. This CDR3 has 18 amino acids. The CDR3 here is CASSAPTSGGTSTDTQYF. The CDR3 DNA reads TGTGCCAGCAGCGCCCCGACTAGCGGGGGGACTAGCACAGATACGCAGTATTTT.

This sequence joins TRBV5-1 and TRBJ2-3; D gene uncertain. Trimming shortened V by 0 bases and J by 4 bases, and 15 bases separated the two germline ends. From germline, CDR1 is SGHRS and CDR2 YFSETQ. The CDR3 consists of 16 residues. CDR3 sequence (DNA): TGCGCCAGCAGCTTGGCCGGAAGTCTGAGCGCAGATACGCAGTATTTT. This encodes CASSLAGSLSADTQYF.

This clone occurred once. The chain couples TRBV24-1 to TRBJ1-5; D is perhaps TRBD1 (6 bases). V shed 4 bases and J shed 0 bases, with 21 bases lying between them. The V gene's germline CDR1 is KGHDR and CDR2 SFDVKD. This CDR3 is 19 amino acids long. CDR3 nucleotides: TGTGCCACCAGTGAATTCCGACAGGCGAAGTATTATAGCAATCAGCCCCAGCATTTT. Its translation is CATSEFRQAKYYSNQPQHF.

This chain joins TRBV15 and TRBJ2-1; the match to TRBD2 covers 13 bases. CDR3 length: 18 amino acids. V lost 0 bases and J lost 6; bases outside the gene matches: 8. Germline V gene sequence: CDR1 LNHNV, CDR2 YYDKDF (reference sequence). This CDR3 is CATSRDRTSGGRINEQFF. CDR3 in DNA: TGTGCCACCAGCAGAGATAGGACTAGCGGGGGTCGTATCAATGAGCAGTTCTTC.

The chain links TRBV3-1 (or the pseudogene TRBV3-2) to TRBJ1-1, with a tentative D call TRBD1 (6 bases). The CDR3 covers 13 residues. V lost 8 bases, J lost 5 bases, and 15 bases lay in between. Germline CDR1 reads LGHDT; CDR2 reads YNNKEL (reference sequence). CDR3: CASGNRAGTEAFF. CDR3 coding DNA: TGTGCCAGCGGGAACAGGGCCGGAACTGAAGCTTTCTTT.

The V call is TRBV18, the J call TRBJ1-1; 10 bases agree with TRBD1. Germline values: CDR1 KGHSH, CDR2 LQKENI. Germline trimming cut 8 bases from V and 1 base from J; bases unmatched to any gene: 4. The CDR3 runs to 14 residues. CDR3 nucleotides: TGTGCCAGCCGTGGACAGGGGGGGAACACTGAAGCTTTCTTT. Its protein product is CASRGQGGNTEAFF.

This rearrangement joins TRBV27 to TRBJ2-1; 8 bases map to TRBD1. Germline CDR1 reads MNHEY; CDR2 reads SMNVEV (reference sequence). CDR3 length equals 16 residues. With 3 bases clipped from V and 10 bases from J, the junction kept 14 bases outside the gene matches. CDR3 protein: CASSFLDRVRFGEQFF. For the CDR3, the DNA is TGTGCCAGCAGTTTCCTGGACAGGGTCCGTTTCGGGGAGCAGTTCTTC.

V usage is TRBV25-1 and J usage is TRBJ1-3; D possibly corresponds to TRBD1 (6 bases). V shed 3 bases and J shed 4 bases, with 16 bases lying between them. CDR1 and CDR2 (germline): MGHDK, SYGVNS. The CDR3 sequence is 16 residues long. DNA of the CDR3: TGTGCCAGCAGTGACAGGACAGCAAGACCCGGAAACACCATATATTTT. Amino acids: CASSDRTARPGNTIYF.

V is TRBV12-5 and J is TRBJ1-2, with TRBD1 identical over 7 bases. CDR3 size: 16 residues. Germline CDR1 is LGHNT and CDR2 is FRNRAP. V gave up 1 base and J gave up 1 base; unmatched junction bases: 6. The CDR3 region has the DNA TGTGCTAGTGGTTTGGGGGGACAGACGATTAACTATGGCTACACCTTC. Its protein product is CASGLGGQTINYGYTF.

This chain links TRBV9 with TRBJ1-6; D remains unclear. Per germline, CDR1 SGDLS and CDR2 YYNGEE. Trimming removed 6 bases from V and 5 bases from J, with 15 bases in between. The CDR3 totals 15 residues. The CDR3 protein is CASTPTGINNSPLHF. DNA for the CDR3: TGTGCCAGCACTCCGACGGGGATCAATAATTCACCCCTCCACTTT. Drawing the rest from reference TRBV9 and TRBJ1-6, the complete variable domain is DSGVTQTPKHLITATGQRVTLRCSPRSGDLSVYWYQQSLDQGLQFLIQYYNGEERAKGNILERFSAQQFPDLHSELNLSSLELGDSALYFCASTPTGINNSPLHFGNGTRLTVT.

This chain connects TRBV2 to TRBJ2-3; TRBD2 might be the D (5 bases). Trimming took 4 bases from V and 5 from J, leaving 10 bases between them. Germline V gene sequence: CDR1 SNHLY, CDR2 FYNNEI. There are 13 residues in the CDR3. CDR3 amino acids: CASSGGYGDTQYF. In nucleotides, the CDR3 is TGTGCCAGCAGTGGAGGGTACGGAGATACGCAGTATTTT.

The chain recombines TRBV14 with TRBJ1-5; no clear D. The germline V gene encodes CDR1 SGHDN and CDR2 FVKESK. Between the trimmed V and J ends, which lost 4 bases and 2 bases, there was a span of 15 bases. This CDR3 is 16 amino acids long. DNA of the CDR3: TGTGCCAGCAGCCGCGAGACACCGGTGGGCAATCAGCCCCAGCATTTT. Amino acid sequence: CASSRETPVGNQPQHF.

This clone was picked up a small number of times. The chain joins TRBV10-3 to TRBJ2-7; 14 bases agree with TRBD2. This CDR3 region has 17 residues. V shed 3 bases, J shed 6 bases, and the junction held 10 bases outside the gene matches. Germline CDR1 is ENHRY and CDR2 is SYGVKD. The CDR3 region is CAISDKGTSGRGSEQYF. The CDR3 DNA is TGTGCCATCAGTGACAAGGGGACTAGCGGGAGAGGCTCCGAGCAGTACTTC.

The chain employs TRBV29-1 and TRBJ1-1; no reliable D call. The germline V gene has CDR1 SQVTM and CDR2 ANQGSEA. The V gene lost 5 bases and the J gene lost 3 bases, with 7 bases spanning the gap. The CDR3 totals 11 residues. The CDR3 coding sequence is TGCAGCGTTTGGGAGGACACTGAAGCTTTCTTT. This gives the protein CSVWEDTEAFF. Full variable domain (rest looked up from reference TRBV29-1 and TRBJ1-1): SAVISQKPSRDICQRGTSLTIQCQVDSQVTMMFWYRQQPGQSLTLIATANQGSEATYESGFVIDKFPISRPNLTFSTLTVSNMSPEDSSIYLCSVWEDTEAFFGQGTRLTVV.

The rearrangement links TRBV7-2 to TRBJ2-1, with D perhaps TRBD2 (5 bases). This CDR3 spans 14 amino acids. V lost 0 bases, J lost 5 bases, and 8 bases lay in between. The germline V gene has CDR1 SGHTA and CDR2 FQGNSA. The CDR3: CASSLALANNEQFF. The CDR3 DNA sequence: TGTGCCAGCAGCTTAGCCCTAGCCAACAATGAGCAGTTCTTC.

The chain links TRBV19 to TRBJ2-3; possibly TRBD2 for D (6 bases). The CDR3 consists of 14 residues. Germline-derived CDR1 and CDR2 are LNHDA and SQIVND (reference sequence). V dropped 3 bases and J dropped 2 bases, with 9 bases sitting between them. The CDR3: CASSIRGLTDTQYF. As DNA, the CDR3 is TGTGCCAGTAGTATCCGGGGACTCACAGATACGCAGTATTTT.